This TCR beta chain was identified in a study of T cell responses to AZD1222 COVID-19 vaccine. On the study more broadly: Pooling was applied to second doses at about 4 or about 12 weeks.

Germline loops: CDR1 SGHNT, CDR2 YYREEE (reference sequence). The CDR3 totals 13 residues. V was clipped by 7 bases and J by 5 bases, with 13 bases between them. General study points: CD4 TCRs linked to vaccination spanned spike, dominating at 160-218 and 743-854. Sampled repertoires all dated from after the peak T cell response. Seropositive at baseline were only a handful of AZD1222 recipients.

This clone was observed a single time. Its antigen is not identified. TCRdb keeps only in-frame clones here, not all; method: immunoSEQ multiplex PCR. This repertoire shows some 140,000 clones, roughly 90% found once; its top ten account for less than 3.5%. The source is an adult in good health. The specimen comprised peripheral blood, sampled on day 0 of AZD1222 vaccination. This chain links TRBV5-4 with TRBJ1-3; possibly TRBD1 for D (5 bases). The CDR3 coding sequence is TGTGCCAGCGGCGTGGGGGAAAGAAACACCATATATTTT. It translates to CASGVGERNTIYF.